Presented here are 13 T cell receptor beta chains from one specimen sequenced in a study of cytomegalovirus exposure and HLA in healthy donors. PCR employed 60 Vbeta and 13 Jbeta primers. Profiling relied on immunoSEQ multiplex PCR, and the TCRdb table lists in-frame clones only, not all of them. In the table there are more than 150,000 clones, roughly 82% of which are singletons. Sequencing was carried out using PBMCs. These receptors originate from a girl aged 2-9 years in good health and CMV-seropositive.

Here the CDR3 reads CASSYSVATSYEQYF. In DNA, the CDR3 is TGTGCCAGCAGTTACTCAGTGGCCACCTCCTACGAGCAGTACTTC. The chain is built from TRBV6-6 and TRBJ2-7; D unresolved. The length of the CDR3 is 15 residues. Trimming cost V 0 bases and J 0 bases, with 9 bases left between them. Germline CDR1 and CDR2: MNHNY and SVGAGI (reference sequence).

The V gene is TRBV4-2, the J gene TRBJ1-4, with a tentative D call TRBD1 (5 bases). Germline CDR1 reads LGHNA; CDR2 reads YNFKEQ. This CDR3 spans 16 amino acids. Between the trimmed V and J ends, which lost 2 bases and 3 bases, there was a span of 13 bases. Here the CDR3 DNA reads TGTGCCAGCAGCCAAACCCGACGGGGGGCTAATGAAAAACTGTTTTTT. It codes for CASSQTRRGANEKLFF.

This clone was observed a single time. J is TRBJ2-1 and V is TRBV28; TRBD2 matches at 9 bases. The CDR3 runs 15 residues. Trimming removed 5 bases from V and 1 base from J; junction bases left unmatched: 3. CDR1 MDHEN and CDR2 SYDVKM come from the germline V gene. The CDR3 loop is CASSDSGSSYNEQFF. CDR3 DNA sequence: TGTGCCAGCAGTGATAGCGGGAGTTCCTACAATGAGCAGTTCTTC.

This sequence joins TRBV2 and TRBJ2-2; unclear D gene. The CDR3 sequence is 15 residues long. V lost 4 bases and J 0 bases, leaving 9 bases between the germline ends. Germline V gene data show CDR1 as SNHLY and CDR2 as FYNNEI. DNA of the CDR3: TGTGCCAGCAGTGCATTGACTGCGAACACCGGGGAGCTGTTTTTT. It specifies CASSALTANTGELFF.

The chain couples TRBV19 to TRBJ1-1, with D tentatively TRBD1 (6 bases). The V and J ends lost 3 bases and 8 bases respectively, with 16 bases between them. The CDR3 is made up of 14 amino acids. Germline CDR1 and CDR2: LNHDA and SQIVND (reference sequence). The CDR3 coding sequence is TGTGCCAGTAGTATCCGGGACACCCTAACAGAAGCTTTCTTT. Protein product: CASSIRDTLTEAFF.

This chain connects TRBV28 to TRBJ1-1; D remains unclear. The CDR3 loop spans 14 amino acids. Looked up from germline, CDR1 is MDHEN and CDR2 is SYDVKM. V lost 7 bases to trimming and J lost 4 bases, with 16 bases between them. CDR3 bases: TGTGCCAGCACTGCGGTTTGGTCCTTCACTGAAGCTTTCTTT. This sequence encodes CASTAVWSFTEAFF.

Only a few counts were recorded for this clone. The CDR3 nucleotides read TGTGCCAGCAGTTCGGACAGGGTAGCTTATAACACTGAAGCTTTCTTT. Translated, it gives CASSSDRVAYNTEAFF. V and J are TRBV6-5 and TRBJ1-1; 8 bases are a match to TRBD1. CDR1 is MNHEY and CDR2 is SVGAGI in the germline V gene. V trimming: 4 bases; J trimming: 2 bases; junction bases outside the gene matches: 9. This CDR3 spans 16 amino acids.

This clone came up a few times. The chain uses TRBV5-1 and TRBJ2-2; TRBD2 aligns across 11 bases. V dropped 1 base and J dropped 6; count of bases not matched to a gene: 14. Germline V CDR1 and CDR2: SGHRS, YFSETQ. This CDR3 has 19 residues. This CDR3 is CASSLTTSGGRWRSGELFF. Here the CDR3 DNA reads TGCGCCAGCAGCTTGACTACTAGCGGGGGCCGGTGGCGTTCCGGGGAGCTGTTTTTT.

The chain carries TRBV7-8 and TRBJ2-5; tentative D call: TRBD1 (5 bases). Germline CDR1 and CDR2: SGHVS and FQNEAQ. V lost 5 bases and J 2 bases, leaving 18 bases between the germline ends. The CDR3 has 16 amino acids. Written as DNA, the CDR3 is TGTGCCAGCAGCCCCGCTCCGGCAGGGCTACAAGAGACCCAGTACTTC. This gives the protein CASSPAPAGLQETQYF.

The rearrangement joins TRBV18 to TRBJ2-5; D may be TRBD1 (6 bases). Germline V gives CDR1 KGHSH, CDR2 LQKENI. This CDR3 spans 15 amino acids. V lost 4 bases, J lost 4 bases, and 16 bases lay in between. This chain's CDR3 is CASSLALQGRETQYF. CDR3 nucleotides: TGTGCCAGCTCACTCGCATTACAGGGTAGAGAGACCCAGTACTTC.

The V and J genes are TRBV5-4 and TRBJ2-1, with D hard to call. Germline CDR1 reads SGHNT; CDR2 reads YYREEE (reference sequence). The CDR3 is made up of 15 amino acids. Deletions cut 0 bases from V and 0 bases from J, with 7 bases between. CDR3 protein: CASSLVGSSYNEQFF. CDR3 in DNA: TGTGCCAGCAGCTTGGTTGGCAGCTCCTACAATGAGCAGTTCTTC.

This clone was observed a handful of times. This specimen includes other DNA sequences encoding the same CDR3. V is TRBV27 and J is TRBJ2-7; 10 nucleotides line up with TRBD1. The length of the CDR3 is 16 residues. Germline V lookup: CDR1 MNHEY, CDR2 SMNVEV (reference sequence). V shed 7 bases, J shed 6 bases, and the junction held 15 bases outside the gene matches. The CDR3 is CASKNDRGRLSREQYF. CDR3 nucleotide sequence: TGTGCCAGCAAAAATGACAGGGGGCGTTTGTCCCGCGAGCAGTACTTC.

This clone was observed once. The V gene is TRBV11-2, the J gene TRBJ1-1; 7 bases align to TRBD1. V trimming: 3 bases; J trimming: 1 base; junction bases outside the gene matches: 14. This CDR3 region has 18 residues. CDR1 and CDR2 from the germline V gene are SGHAT and FQNNGV. In DNA form, the CDR3 reads TGTGCCAGCAGCTTTTCTGCGAACGCAGGGGGGACGAACACTGAAGCTTTCTTT. Encoded protein: CASSFSANAGGTNTEAFF.